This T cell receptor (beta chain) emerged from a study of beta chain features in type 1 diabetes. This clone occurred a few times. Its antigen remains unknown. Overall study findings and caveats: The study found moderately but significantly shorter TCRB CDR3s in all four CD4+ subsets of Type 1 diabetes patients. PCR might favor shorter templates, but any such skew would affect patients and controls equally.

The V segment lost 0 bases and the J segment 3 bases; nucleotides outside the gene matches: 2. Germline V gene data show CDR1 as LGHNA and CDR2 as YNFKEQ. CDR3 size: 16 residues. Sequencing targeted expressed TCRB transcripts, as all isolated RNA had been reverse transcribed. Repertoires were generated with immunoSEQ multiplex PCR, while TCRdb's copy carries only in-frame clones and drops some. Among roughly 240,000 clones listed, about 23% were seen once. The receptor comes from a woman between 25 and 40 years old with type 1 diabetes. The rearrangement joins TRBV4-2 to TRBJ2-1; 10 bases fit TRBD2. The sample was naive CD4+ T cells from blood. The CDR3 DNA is TGTGCCAGCAGCCAAGACACTAGCGGGAACTACAATGAGCAGTTCTTC. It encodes CASSQDTSGNYNEQFF.